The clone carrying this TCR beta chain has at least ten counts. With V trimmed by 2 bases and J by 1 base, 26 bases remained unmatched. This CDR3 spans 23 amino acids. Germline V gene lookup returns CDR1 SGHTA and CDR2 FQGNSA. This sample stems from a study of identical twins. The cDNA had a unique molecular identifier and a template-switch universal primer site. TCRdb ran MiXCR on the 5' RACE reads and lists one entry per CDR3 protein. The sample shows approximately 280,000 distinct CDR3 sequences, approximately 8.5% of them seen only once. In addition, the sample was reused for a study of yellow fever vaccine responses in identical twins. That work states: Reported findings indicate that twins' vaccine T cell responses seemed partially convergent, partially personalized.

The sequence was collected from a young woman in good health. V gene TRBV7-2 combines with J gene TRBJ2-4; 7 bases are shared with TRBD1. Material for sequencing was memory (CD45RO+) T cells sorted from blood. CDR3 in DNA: TGTGCCAGCAGCTTAAGCGCGGGCGGCTTGGGACAGATCCGTAATTGGGCCAAAAACATTCAGTACTTC. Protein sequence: CASSLSAGGLGQIRNWAKNIQYF.